This record covers a single T cell receptor (beta chain). CDR1 MNHEY and CDR2 SVGAGI come from the germline V gene. This CDR3 is 16 amino acids long. V lost 2 bases and J lost 8, with 19 bases in between. This table comes from immunoSEQ multiplex PCR, and its TCRdb copy is limited to in-frame clones, with some not included. This table holds about 90,000 clones, 83% found once. Regarding time point: cycle 4 day 1 (C4D1), after 5 to 7 weeks of nivolumab. Every patient experienced relapse after autologous stem cell transplantation, and brentuximab vedotin exposure varied. The source of the sample is a study of PD-1 blockade in classical Hodgkin lymphoma.

Sequencing used peripheral blood mononuclear cells (PBMCs), obtained before the fourth cycle of nivolumab. The chain uses TRBV6-5 and TRBJ2-1; a possible D gene is TRBD2 (6 bases). This receptor was obtained from a human donor with classical Hodgkin lymphoma. The chain's CDR3 is CASSYGASGGRHEQFF. The CDR3 region has the DNA TGTGCCAGCAGTTACGGGGCTTCCGGGGGAAGACATGAGCAGTTCTTC.